One and the same sample provided the 3 T cell receptor beta chains below, sequenced in a study of shared clonotypes between healthy human individuals. Sequencing used immunoSEQ multiplex PCR; TCRdb keeps in-frame clones, though not all of them. The data show over 400,000 clones, approximately 94% seen once. The sample was naive CD4+ T cells sorted from blood. Noted subset: CD45RA+ positively selected. The receptors come from a woman younger than 45 in good health.

This sequence joins TRBV14 and TRBJ2-1, with 11 bases that match TRBD2. The CDR3 is 17 amino acids. Germline V gene sequence: CDR1 SGHDN, CDR2 FVKESK. The V segment lost 0 bases and the J segment 7 bases; nucleotides outside the gene matches: 8. CDR3: CASSQELAGVRGNEQFF. The CDR3 coding sequence is TGTGCCAGCAGCCAAGAACTAGCGGGAGTCAGGGGGAATGAGCAGTTCTTC.

Regarding this clone: A read error may produce the germline difference seen at one junction end. CDR3 in DNA: TGTGCCAGCAGCGTAGCTCGGATGAACACTGAAGCTTTCTTT. Translation: CASSVARMNTEAFF. The chain combines TRBV7-2 with TRBJ1-1; the D is unclear. The CDR3 extends over 14 amino acids. Germline V gene data show CDR1 as SGHTA and CDR2 as FQGNSA.

V is TRBV5-8 and J is TRBJ2-1; 9 nucleotides line up with TRBD1. V was clipped by 4 bases and J by 3 bases; unmatched bases: 5. The CDR3 sequence is 15 residues long. Germline CDR1 SGHTS, CDR2 YDEGEE. The CDR3 DNA follows: TGTGCCAGCAGCAACCGGGACAGGGTCTACAATGAGCAGTTCTTC. Its translation is CASSNRDRVYNEQFF.